These 29 T cell receptor beta chains were all obtained from the same sample, sequenced in a study of T cell responses to AZD1222 COVID-19 vaccine. The method was immunoSEQ multiplex PCR; TCRdb's version includes in-frame clones alone and lacks a portion of them. This sample carries more than 85,000 clones, more than 75% of them seen once, and the ten largest clones take 2% to 3%. Sequencing was performed on peripheral blood, taken on day 0 of AZD1222 vaccination. The receptors originated from an adult in good health.

The V and J genes are TRBV10-1 and TRBJ2-1; 7 bases match TRBD2. CDR1 and CDR2 (germline): WNHNN, SYGVQD (reference sequence). The V and J ends lost 2 bases and 4 bases, in that order; junction bases with no gene match: 5. The CDR3 length is 15 residues. Written as DNA, the CDR3 is TGCGCCAGCAGTGAGGGGTCTAGCGGATACAATGAGCAGTTCTTC. It translates to CASSEGSSGYNEQFF.

The chain has TRBV24-1 and TRBJ1-2; TRBD1 is a possible D gene (6 bases). The ends were cut back, 3 bases at V and 4 bases at J, with 11 bases in the middle. Germline lookup yields CDR1 KGHDR and CDR2 SFDVKD. The CDR3 has 14 amino acids. The CDR3 sequence: CATSDITGPYGYTF. The CDR3 DNA follows: TGTGCCACCAGTGATATCACAGGGCCCTATGGCTACACCTTC.

The V and J genes are TRBV4-1 and TRBJ2-4; 11 positions match TRBD2. Trimming removed 2 bases from V and 1 base from J; junction bases left unmatched: 7. This CDR3 comprises 18 residues. Germline loops: CDR1 MGHRA, CDR2 YSYEKL. The CDR3 reads CASSQLPGTSGAKNIQYF. The CDR3 DNA reads as TGCGCCAGCAGCCAACTACCGGGGACTAGCGGCGCCAAAAACATTCAGTACTTC.

In DNA, the CDR3 is TGTGCCAGCAGCTTATCACCGGGGGAATCCTACGAGCAGTACTTC. This sequence encodes CASSLSPGESYEQYF. J is TRBJ2-7 and V is TRBV7-9; tentative D call: TRBD2 (6 bases). Germline V gene lookup returns CDR1 SEHNR and CDR2 FQNEAQ (reference sequence). The CDR3 extends over 15 amino acids. Trimming cost V 2 bases and J 1 base, with 12 bases left between them.

This sequence joins TRBV21-1 and TRBJ2-3; the DNA was not compared with TRBD2, the D call given in the table. TRBV21-1 is a pseudogene segment. The CDR3 consists of 18 residues. The CDR3 region has the DNA TGTGCCAGCAGTCACATAAGTGAGCGGGAGGTTCTCACAGATACGCAGTATTTT. Protein product: CASSHISEREVLTDTQYF.

In its sample, this clone ranks as medium-sized. The rearrangement joins TRBV6-4 to TRBJ2-2; unclear D gene. The CDR3 has 13 residues. Trimming pared 11 bases from V and 5 bases from J, leaving 15 bases between. From germline, CDR1 is MRHNA and CDR2 SNTAGT. The CDR3 sequence is CAAAEGETGELFF. CDR3 coding DNA: TGTGCCGCAGCCGAAGGAGAGACCGGGGAGCTGTTTTTT.

This clone has only one observation. The chain employs TRBV28 and TRBJ2-7; no clear D. The CDR3 runs to 14 residues. V lost 3 bases to trimming and J lost 0 bases, with 9 bases between them. Per germline, CDR1 MDHEN and CDR2 SYDVKM. CDR3 sequence: CASSLHSSSYEQYF. For the CDR3, the DNA is TGTGCCAGCAGTTTGCATTCGAGCTCCTACGAGCAGTACTTC.

In DNA, the CDR3 is TGCGCCAGCAGCCCCGCTAGCCGGGCTTTCTTT. Translating it yields CASSPASRAFF. J is TRBJ1-1 and V is TRBV10-2; D gene unclear. The germline CDR1 and CDR2 sequences are WSHSY and SAAADI. V shed 6 bases and J shed 11 bases, with 13 bases lying between them. The CDR3 is 11 residues long.

The chain joins TRBV21-1 to TRBJ1-1. TRBV21-1 is a documented pseudogene. This CDR3 is 14 amino acids long. This CDR3 reads CASSVPGRRSEAFF. CDR3 in DNA: TGTGCCAGCAGCGTACCCGGGAGGCGGTCTGAAGCTTTCTTT.

The V gene is TRBV5-5, the J gene TRBJ1-5; D is unclear. The CDR3 spans 15 residues. The germline V gene encodes CDR1 SGHKS and CDR2 YYEKEE (reference sequence). The V and J ends lost 4 bases and 4 bases respectively, with 15 bases between them. CDR3 nucleotide sequence: TGTGCCAGCAGCCCAGACTTAAGCGGGAATCAGCCCCAGCATTTT. Protein product: CASSPDLSGNQPQHF.

The table lists this clone with a few counts. The chain employs TRBV4-2 and TRBJ1-5; perhaps TRBD1 as D (5 bases). The CDR3 is 19 amino acids. V was cut by 1 base and J by 4 bases, with 23 bases left in between. From germline, CDR1 is LGHNA and CDR2 YNFKEQ. The CDR3 here is CASSQAVLGGTLGNQPQHF. CDR3 nucleotides: TGTGCCAGCAGCCAAGCGGTATTGGGGGGAACCTTGGGGAATCAGCCCCAGCATTTT.

The chain combines TRBV28 with TRBJ2-1; 8 nucleotides line up with TRBD2. The germline CDR1 and CDR2 sequences are MDHEN and SYDVKM. V dropped 6 bases and J dropped 3; count of bases not matched to a gene: 7. This CDR3 comprises 15 residues. The CDR3 DNA sequence: TGTGCCAGCAGCGGGGGACTAGGAATCTACAATGAGCAGTTCTTC. It encodes CASSGGLGIYNEQFF.

The genes are TRBV15 and TRBJ1-1, with D unclear. V was shortened by 8 bases and J by 4 bases, with 23 bases between the two germline ends. CDR1 LNHNV and CDR2 YYDKDF come from the germline V gene (reference sequence). This CDR3 comprises 16 residues. The DNA for the CDR3 is TGTGCCACCCGGCAGCGAGACCGCCCAAAGGGCACTGAAGCTTTCTTT. This encodes CATRQRDRPKGTEAFF.

The chain employs TRBV3-1 (or the pseudogene TRBV3-2) and TRBJ1-3, with no clear D. Trimming stripped 1 base from V and 0 bases from J, with 4 bases between. CDR1 is LGHDT and CDR2 is YNNKEL in the germline V gene (reference sequence). The CDR3 totals 14 residues. Here the CDR3 DNA reads TGTGCCAGCAGCCAAGGACGCTCTGGAAACACCATATATTTT. Residues: CASSQGRSGNTIYF.

The chain is built from TRBV29-1 and TRBJ1-5; D not certain. CDR3 length: 12 residues. V was trimmed by 0 bases and J by 6 bases, leaving 6 bases between them. Germline CDR1 is SQVTM and CDR2 is ANQGSEA. The CDR3 DNA reads TGCAGCGTTGAAGATCCGGGTCAGCCCCAGCATTTT. This codes for CSVEDPGQPQHF.

This clone showed up just a few times. The rearrangement joins TRBV5-1 to TRBJ2-5; possibly TRBD1 for D (5 bases). Germline CDR1 reads SGHRS; CDR2 reads YFSETQ. The CDR3 has 14 residues. V lost 0 bases and J 2 bases, leaving 8 bases between the germline ends. The CDR3 region is CASSLGQTQETQYF. The CDR3 coding sequence is TGCGCCAGCAGCTTGGGACAGACACAAGAGACCCAGTACTTC.

This chain connects TRBV5-6 to TRBJ1-4, with 7 positions matching TRBD1. The CDR3 length is 15 residues. Germline V CDR1 and CDR2: SGHDT, YYEEEE. V lost 7 bases to trimming and J lost 2 bases; unmatched junction nucleotides: 8. CDR3 DNA sequence: TGTGCCAGCGGAAAGACAGGGAAGACTAATGAAAAACTGTTTTTT. Translating gives CASGKTGKTNEKLFF.

V and J are TRBV15 and TRBJ1-2; a possible D gene is TRBD1 (5 bases). Trimming left V 5 bases short and J 6 bases short, with 16 bases between. Germline lookup yields CDR1 LNHNV and CDR2 YYDKDF (reference sequence). This CDR3 has 14 residues. In DNA, the CDR3 is TGTGCCACCAGCCCTCCGGGCAGGGTTAATGGCTACACCTTC. This sequence encodes CATSPPGRVNGYTF. Based on the CDR3 plus reference TRBV15 and TRBJ1-2, the full variable domain is DAMVIQNPRYQVTQFGKPVTLSCSQTLNHNVMYWYQQKSSQAPKLLFHYYDKDFNNEADTPDNFQSRRPNTSFCFLDIRSPGLGDTAMYLCATSPPGRVNGYTFGSGTRLTVV.

This chain joins TRBV2 and TRBJ1-3; D remains ambiguous. This CDR3 is built from 14 residues. CDR1 is SNHLY, CDR2 FYNNEI, per germline. V was cut by 4 bases and J by 0 bases, with 7 bases left in between. CDR3 loop: CASSVPSSGNTIYF. The CDR3 nucleotides are TGTGCCAGCAGTGTCCCCAGCTCTGGAAACACCATATATTTT.

The chain couples TRBV10-3 to TRBJ2-1, with a possible D match to TRBD2 (6 bases). Germline CDR1 reads ENHRY; CDR2 reads SYGVKD. The CDR3 runs to 13 residues. V was cut by 3 bases and J by 8 bases, with 11 bases left in between. DNA of the CDR3: TGTGCCATCAGTGACCCAAGACTAGATGAGCAGTTCTTC. It encodes CAISDPRLDEQFF.

The chain links TRBV3-1 (or the pseudogene TRBV3-2) to TRBJ2-1, with 7 bases matching TRBD2. Per the germline V gene, CDR1 is LGHDT and CDR2 is YNNKEL (reference sequence). V dropped 1 base and J dropped 9; count of bases not matched to a gene: 21. The length of the CDR3 is 19 residues. The CDR3 here is CASSQGPSGTTFGAGEQFF. The CDR3 nucleotides are TGTGCCAGCAGCCAAGGCCCTAGCGGAACCACCTTCGGAGCTGGTGAGCAGTTCTTC.

This clone has a single count. This chain uses TRBV6-1 with TRBJ2-5, with 10 positions matching TRBD2. The ends lost 3 bases at V and 4 bases at J; junction bases unmatched: 5. The CDR3 is made up of 15 amino acids. Germline V gene data show CDR1 as MNHNS and CDR2 as SASEGT. This CDR3 reads CASSEASGGRETQYF. Written as DNA, the CDR3 is TGTGCCAGCAGTGAGGCTAGCGGGGGTCGAGAGACCCAGTACTTC.

The genes are TRBV21-1 and TRBJ2-1. TRBV21-1 is classified as a pseudogene. The CDR3 spans 12 residues. The CDR3: CASSNIWDGEFF. The CDR3 coding sequence is TGTGCCAGCAGCAATATCTGGGACGGTGAGTTCTTC.

This clone appeared a few times. The CDR3 sequence: CAGGGSYNSPLHF. The CDR3 DNA reads as TGTGCAGGGGGGGGCTCCTATAATTCACCCCTCCACTTT. V is TRBV28 and J is TRBJ1-6, with a weak D call TRBD1 (6 bases). The germline V gene has CDR1 MDHEN and CDR2 SYDVKM. The CDR3 length is 13 residues.

The J gene is TRBJ2-3, the V gene TRBV10-3; 7 bases align to TRBD2. Looked up from germline, CDR1 is ENHRY and CDR2 is SYGVKD. V gave up 11 bases and J gave up 6 bases; unmatched junction bases: 8. The CDR3 covers 12 residues. As DNA, the CDR3 is TGTGCCTCCAGCCCCGGGGGGGATACGCAGTATTTT. Protein sequence: CASSPGGDTQYF.

This clone came up once. The V call is TRBV28, the J call TRBJ2-1; D may correspond to TRBD1 or TRBD2 (5 bases each). Trimming removed 2 bases at V and 7 bases at J, with 6 bases between. CDR3 length equals 12 residues. The germline V gene has CDR1 MDHEN and CDR2 SYDVKM. The CDR3 sequence: CASSLEGNEQFF. DNA of the CDR3: TGTGCCAGCAGTTTAGAGGGGAATGAGCAGTTCTTC. The full variable domain, its missing parts supplied by reference TRBV28 and TRBJ2-1, is DVKVTQSSRYLVKRTGEKVFLECVQDMDHENMFWYRQDPGLGLRLIYFSYDVKMKEKGDIPEGYSVSREKKERFSLILESASTNQTSMYLCASSLEGNEQFFGPGTRLTVL.

The chain recombines TRBV20-1 with TRBJ2-1, with 9 bases aligning to TRBD1. J lost 6 bases, V lost 3 bases, and 6 bases had no gene match. The CDR3 contains 14 residues. The germline V gene has CDR1 DFQATT and CDR2 SNEGSKA (reference sequence). The chain's CDR3 is CSASLGTGLNEQFF. DNA of the CDR3: TGCAGTGCTAGTCTAGGGACAGGGCTCAATGAGCAGTTCTTC.

The chain joins TRBV14 to TRBJ1-2; no firm D call. V was clipped by 5 bases and J by 4 bases, with 11 bases between them. Germline CDR1 SGHDN, CDR2 FVKESK. The CDR3 length is 13 residues. CDR3 DNA sequence: TGTGCCAGCAGCGTTGACGGCTTCTATGGCTACACCTTC. The encoded protein is CASSVDGFYGYTF.

This chain connects TRBV6-2 or TRBV6-3 to TRBJ2-1, with D hard to call. There are 14 residues in the CDR3. Trimming shortened V by 2 bases and J by 9 bases, and 14 bases separated the two germline ends. Germline V lookup: CDR1 MNHEY, CDR2 SVGEGT. The CDR3 loop reads CASSYTAGLSEQFF. CDR3 coding DNA: TGTGCCAGCAGTTACACCGCAGGTTTGAGTGAGCAGTTCTTC.